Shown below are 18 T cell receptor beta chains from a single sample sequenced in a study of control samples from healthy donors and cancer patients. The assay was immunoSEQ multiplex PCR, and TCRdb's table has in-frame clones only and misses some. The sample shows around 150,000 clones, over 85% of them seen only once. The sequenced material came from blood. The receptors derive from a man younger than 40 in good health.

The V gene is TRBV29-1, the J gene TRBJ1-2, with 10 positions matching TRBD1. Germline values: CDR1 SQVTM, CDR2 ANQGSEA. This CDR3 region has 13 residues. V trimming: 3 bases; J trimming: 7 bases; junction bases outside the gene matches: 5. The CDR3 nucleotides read TGCAGCGTTGAGCCGACAGGGGGCCCTGGCTACACCTTC. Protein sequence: CSVEPTGGPGYTF. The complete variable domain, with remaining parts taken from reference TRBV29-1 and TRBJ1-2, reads SAVISQKPSRDICQRGTSLTIQCQVDSQVTMMFWYRQQPGQSLTLIATANQGSEATYESGFVIDKFPISRPNLTFSTLTVSNMSPEDSSIYLCSVEPTGGPGYTFGSGTRLTVV.

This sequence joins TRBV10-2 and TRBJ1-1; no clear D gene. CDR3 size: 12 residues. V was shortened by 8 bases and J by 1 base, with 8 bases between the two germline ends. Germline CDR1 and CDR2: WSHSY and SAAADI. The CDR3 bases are TGCGCCAGCTTATCAGGGAACACTGAAGCTTTCTTT. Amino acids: CASLSGNTEAFF.

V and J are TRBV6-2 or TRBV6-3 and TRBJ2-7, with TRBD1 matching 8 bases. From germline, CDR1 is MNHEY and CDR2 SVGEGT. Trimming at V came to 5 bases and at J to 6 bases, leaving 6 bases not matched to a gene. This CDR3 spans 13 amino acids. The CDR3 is CASSPDRESEQYF. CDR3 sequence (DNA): TGTGCCAGCAGTCCGGACAGGGAGAGCGAGCAGTACTTC.

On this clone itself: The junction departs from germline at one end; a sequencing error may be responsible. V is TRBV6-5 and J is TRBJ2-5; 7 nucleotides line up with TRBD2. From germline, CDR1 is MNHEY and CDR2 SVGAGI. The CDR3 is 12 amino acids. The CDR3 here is CASSYLGGSENF. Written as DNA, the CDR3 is TGTGCCAGCAGTTACCTCGGGGGGAGCGAGAACTTC.

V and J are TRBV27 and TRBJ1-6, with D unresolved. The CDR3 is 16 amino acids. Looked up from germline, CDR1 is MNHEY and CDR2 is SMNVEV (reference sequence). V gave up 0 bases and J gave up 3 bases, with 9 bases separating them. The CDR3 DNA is TGTGCCAGCAGTTTATCAGGCAGTAACTATAATTCACCCCTCCACTTT. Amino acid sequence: CASSLSGSNYNSPLHF.

In nucleotides, the CDR3 is TGTGCCAGCAGCTTAAGTTTTGGCGGGGGCCAAGAGACCCAGTACTTC. Translated, it gives CASSLSFGGGQETQYF. The chain has TRBV7-2 and TRBJ2-5, with 7 bases lining up with TRBD2. V dropped 2 bases and J dropped 1; count of bases not matched to a gene: 7. Germline loops: CDR1 SGHTA, CDR2 FQGNSA. The CDR3 totals 16 residues.

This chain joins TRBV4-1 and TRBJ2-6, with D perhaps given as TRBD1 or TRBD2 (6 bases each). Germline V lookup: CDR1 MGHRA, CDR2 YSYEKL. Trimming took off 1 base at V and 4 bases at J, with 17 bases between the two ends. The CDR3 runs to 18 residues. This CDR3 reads CASSQGSQGRLGANVLTF. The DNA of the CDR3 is TGCGCCAGCAGCCAAGGGTCCCAGGGGAGGTTGGGGGCCAACGTCCTGACTTTC.

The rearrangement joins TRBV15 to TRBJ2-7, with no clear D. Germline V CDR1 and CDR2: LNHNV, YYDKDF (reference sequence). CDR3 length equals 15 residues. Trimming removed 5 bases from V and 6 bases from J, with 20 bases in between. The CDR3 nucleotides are TGTGCCACCAGCCTCACAAGGCGTTTCGTGTGCGAGCAGTACTTC. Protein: CATSLTRRFVCEQYF. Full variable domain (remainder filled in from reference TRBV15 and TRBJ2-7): DAMVIQNPRYQVTQFGKPVTLSCSQTLNHNVMYWYQQKSSQAPKLLFHYYDKDFNNEADTPDNFQSRRPNTSFCFLDIRSPGLGDTAMYLCATSLTRRFVCEQYFGPGTRLTVT.

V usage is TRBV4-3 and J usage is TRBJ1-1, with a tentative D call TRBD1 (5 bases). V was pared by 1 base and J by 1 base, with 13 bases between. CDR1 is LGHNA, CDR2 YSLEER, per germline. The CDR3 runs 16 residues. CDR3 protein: CASSQVLSGANTEAFF. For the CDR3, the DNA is TGCGCCAGCAGCCAAGTTTTATCCGGGGCGAACACTGAAGCTTTCTTT.

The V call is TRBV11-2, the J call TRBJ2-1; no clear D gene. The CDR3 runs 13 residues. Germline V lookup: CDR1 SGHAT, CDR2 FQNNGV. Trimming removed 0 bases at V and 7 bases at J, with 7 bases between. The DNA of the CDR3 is TGTGCCAGCAGCTTAGAAGGCCCTAATGAGCAGTTCTTC. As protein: CASSLEGPNEQFF.

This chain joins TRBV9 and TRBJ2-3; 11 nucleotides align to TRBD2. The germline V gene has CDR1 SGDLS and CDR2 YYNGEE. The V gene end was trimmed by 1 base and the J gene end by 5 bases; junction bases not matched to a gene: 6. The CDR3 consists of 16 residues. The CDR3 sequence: CASSVSNSGGVDTQYF. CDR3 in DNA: TGTGCCAGCAGCGTAAGCAATAGCGGGGGGGTAGATACGCAGTATTTT.

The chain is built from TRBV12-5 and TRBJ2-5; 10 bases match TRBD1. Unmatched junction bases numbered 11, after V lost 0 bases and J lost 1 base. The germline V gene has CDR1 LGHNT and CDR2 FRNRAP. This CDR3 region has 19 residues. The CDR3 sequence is CASGLVLGDRGESQETQYF. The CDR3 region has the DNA TGTGCTAGTGGTTTGGTACTTGGGGACAGGGGCGAAAGCCAAGAGACCCAGTACTTC.

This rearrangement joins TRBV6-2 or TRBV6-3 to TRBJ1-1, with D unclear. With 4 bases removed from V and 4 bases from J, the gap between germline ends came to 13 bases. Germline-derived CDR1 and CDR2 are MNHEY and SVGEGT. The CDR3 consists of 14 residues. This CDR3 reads CASSFGTRLTEAFF. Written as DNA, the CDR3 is TGTGCCAGCAGTTTCGGAACACGGCTCACTGAAGCTTTCTTT.

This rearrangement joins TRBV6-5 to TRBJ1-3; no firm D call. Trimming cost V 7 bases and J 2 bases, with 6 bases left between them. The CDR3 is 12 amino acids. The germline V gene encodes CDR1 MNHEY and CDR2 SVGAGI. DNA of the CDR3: TGTGCCAGCATGTGGGCTGGAAACACCATATATTTT. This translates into CASMWAGNTIYF.

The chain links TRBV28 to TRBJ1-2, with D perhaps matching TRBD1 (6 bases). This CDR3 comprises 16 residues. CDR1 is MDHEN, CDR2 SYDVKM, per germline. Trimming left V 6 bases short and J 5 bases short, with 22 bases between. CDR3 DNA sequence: TGTGCCAGCAGCAATACCGGGACACATGGTGGGTATGGCTACACCTTC. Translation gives CASSNTGTHGGYGYTF.

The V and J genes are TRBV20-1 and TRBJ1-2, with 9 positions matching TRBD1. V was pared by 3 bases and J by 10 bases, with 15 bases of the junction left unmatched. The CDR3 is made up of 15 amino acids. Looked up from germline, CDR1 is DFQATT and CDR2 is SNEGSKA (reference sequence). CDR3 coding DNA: TGCAGTGCTAGTTGGGAACCGGGACAGGGCTTCTCCTACACCTTC. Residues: CSASWEPGQGFSYTF.

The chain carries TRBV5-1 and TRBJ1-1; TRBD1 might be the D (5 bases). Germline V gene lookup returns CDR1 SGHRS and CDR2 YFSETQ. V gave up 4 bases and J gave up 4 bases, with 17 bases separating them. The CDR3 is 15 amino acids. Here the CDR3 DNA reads TGCGCCAGCAGCACGGGGGTGTCCGGGTCCACTGAAGCTTTCTTT. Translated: CASSTGVSGSTEAFF.

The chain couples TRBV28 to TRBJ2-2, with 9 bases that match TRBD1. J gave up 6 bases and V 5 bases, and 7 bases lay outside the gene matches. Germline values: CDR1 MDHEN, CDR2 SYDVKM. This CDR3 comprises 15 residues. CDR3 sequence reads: CASSRTGAGAGELFF. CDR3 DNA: TGTGCCAGCAGTCGGACAGGGGCGGGTGCCGGGGAGCTGTTTTTT.